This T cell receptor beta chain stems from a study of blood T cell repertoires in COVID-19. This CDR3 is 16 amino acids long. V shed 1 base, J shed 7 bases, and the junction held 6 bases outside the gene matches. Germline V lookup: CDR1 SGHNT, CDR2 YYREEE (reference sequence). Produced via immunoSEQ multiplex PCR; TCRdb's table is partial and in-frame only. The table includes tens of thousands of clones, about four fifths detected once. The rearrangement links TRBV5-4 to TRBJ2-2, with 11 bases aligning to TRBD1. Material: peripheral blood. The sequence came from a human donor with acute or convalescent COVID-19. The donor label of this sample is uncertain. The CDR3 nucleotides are TGTGCCAGCAGCTTGCGGGACAGGGGGAAGGGCGGGGAGCTGTTTTTT. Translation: CASSLRDRGKGGELFF.